This TCR beta chain was found in a study of T cells in pancreatic ductal adenocarcinoma. Broader study findings: Tumor and blood clonality did not differ significantly, about 0.112 versus 0.072.

A remark on this clone: Its antigen remains unknown.

Selected pancreatic ductal adenocarcinoma patients had undergone surgery without neoadjuvant therapy. The CDR3 totals 13 residues. The V end lost 4 bases, the J end lost 4 bases, and 9 bases lay between the germline ends. The V gene's germline CDR1 is SGHRS and CDR2 YFSETQ. Sequenced by immunoSEQ multiplex PCR; TCRdb stores in-frame clones only, minus some. The sample shows over 90,000 clones, 90% to 95% of them seen only once. This chain joins TRBV5-1 and TRBJ1-3; D call uncertain. The sequence was collected from a human donor with pancreatic ductal adenocarcinoma. The material sequenced was PBMCs. CDR3 protein: CASSQLQGNTIYF. CDR3 DNA sequence: TGCGCCAGCAGCCAGTTACAGGGAAACACCATATATTTT.